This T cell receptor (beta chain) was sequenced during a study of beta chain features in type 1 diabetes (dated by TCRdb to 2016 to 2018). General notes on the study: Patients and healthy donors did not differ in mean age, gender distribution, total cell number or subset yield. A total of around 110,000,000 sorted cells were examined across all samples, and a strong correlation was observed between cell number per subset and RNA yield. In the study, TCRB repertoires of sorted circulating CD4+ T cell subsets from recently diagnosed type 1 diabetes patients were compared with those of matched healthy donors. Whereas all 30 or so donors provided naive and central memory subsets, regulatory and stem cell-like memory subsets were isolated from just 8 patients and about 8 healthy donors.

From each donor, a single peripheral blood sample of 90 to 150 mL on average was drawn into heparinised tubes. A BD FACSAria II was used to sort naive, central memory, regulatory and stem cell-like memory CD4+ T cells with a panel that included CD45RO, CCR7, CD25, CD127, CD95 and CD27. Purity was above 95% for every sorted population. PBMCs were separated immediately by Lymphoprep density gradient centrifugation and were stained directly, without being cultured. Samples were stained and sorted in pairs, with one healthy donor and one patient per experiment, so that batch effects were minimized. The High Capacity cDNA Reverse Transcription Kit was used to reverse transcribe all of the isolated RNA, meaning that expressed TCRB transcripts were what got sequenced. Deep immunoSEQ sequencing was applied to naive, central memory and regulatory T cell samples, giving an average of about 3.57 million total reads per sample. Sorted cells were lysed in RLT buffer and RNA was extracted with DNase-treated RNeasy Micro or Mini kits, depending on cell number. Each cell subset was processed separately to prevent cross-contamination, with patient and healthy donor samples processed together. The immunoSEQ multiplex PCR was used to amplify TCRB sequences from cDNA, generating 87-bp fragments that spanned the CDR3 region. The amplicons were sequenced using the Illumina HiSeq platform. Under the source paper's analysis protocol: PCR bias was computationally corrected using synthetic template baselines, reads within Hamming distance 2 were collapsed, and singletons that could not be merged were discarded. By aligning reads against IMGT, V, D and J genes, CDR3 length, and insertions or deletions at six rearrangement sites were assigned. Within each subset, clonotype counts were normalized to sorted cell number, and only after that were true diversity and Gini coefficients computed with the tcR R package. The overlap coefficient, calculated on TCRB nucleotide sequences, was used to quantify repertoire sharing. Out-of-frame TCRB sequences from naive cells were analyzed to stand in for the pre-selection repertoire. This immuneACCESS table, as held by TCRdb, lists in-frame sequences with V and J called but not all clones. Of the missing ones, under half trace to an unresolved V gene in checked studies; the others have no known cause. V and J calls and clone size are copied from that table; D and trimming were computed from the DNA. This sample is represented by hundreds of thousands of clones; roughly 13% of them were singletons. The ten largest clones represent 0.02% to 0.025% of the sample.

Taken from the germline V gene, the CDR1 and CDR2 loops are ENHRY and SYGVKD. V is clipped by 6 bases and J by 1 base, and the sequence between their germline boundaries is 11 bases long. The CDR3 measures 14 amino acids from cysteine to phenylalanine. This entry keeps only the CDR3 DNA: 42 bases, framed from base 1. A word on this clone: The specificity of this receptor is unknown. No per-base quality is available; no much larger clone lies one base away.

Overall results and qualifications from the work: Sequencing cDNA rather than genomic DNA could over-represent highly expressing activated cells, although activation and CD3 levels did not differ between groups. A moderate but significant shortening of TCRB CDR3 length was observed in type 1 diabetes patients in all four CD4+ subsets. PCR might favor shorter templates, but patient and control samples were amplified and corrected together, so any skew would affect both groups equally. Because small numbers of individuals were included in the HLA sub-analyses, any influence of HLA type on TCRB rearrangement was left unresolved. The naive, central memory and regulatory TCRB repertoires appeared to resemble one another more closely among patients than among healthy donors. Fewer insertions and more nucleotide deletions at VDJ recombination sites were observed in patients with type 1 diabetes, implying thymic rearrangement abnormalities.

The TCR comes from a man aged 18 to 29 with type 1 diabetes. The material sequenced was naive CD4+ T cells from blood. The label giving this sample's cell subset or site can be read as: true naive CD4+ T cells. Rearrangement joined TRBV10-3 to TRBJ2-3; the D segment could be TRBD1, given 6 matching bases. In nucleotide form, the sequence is TGTGCCATCAGGGACAGCGCCGGCACAGATACGCAGTATTTT. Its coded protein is CAIRDSAGTDTQYF.